This TCR beta chain was sequenced for a study of graft-versus-host responses after intestinal transplantation (dated by TCRdb to the early 2020s). The study in broad terms: The transplants that recipients received were multivisceral, liver-intestinal, or isolated intestinal. All recipients received anti-thymocyte globulin induction followed by maintenance tacrolimus and steroids for about three years. After intestinal transplantation, graft-versus-host and host-versus-graft alloreactive T cell clones in the graft, circulation and bone marrow were tracked using bulk TCR-beta CDR3 sequencing. Alloreactive clones were identified by sequencing pre-transplant mixed lymphocyte reaction products and comparing these products with unstimulated pre-transplant donor and recipient T cells. The cohort enrolled around 23 intestinal transplant recipients including one retransplant, and a few patients lacking pretransplant specimens were excluded. Donor T cell macrochimerism was defined as a peak of at least 4% donor T cells among recipient peripheral blood mononuclear cells. Rather than going through the commercial service, samples from a few later patients were sequenced in-house on an Illumina MiSeq and processed with MiXCR. What the authors observed across the whole study: Early after transplant, peak levels of circulating GvH clones were associated with declines in HvG clones. Conclusions were limited by the relatively low number and heterogeneity of intestinal transplant patients. High GvH to HvG T cell clonal ratios were observed in the allografts of patients with donor T cell macrochimerism. GvH clones were detected in recipient bone marrow, and some appeared earlier in ileal mucosa or blood, consistent with an intestinal mucosal origin.

As regards this clone: This clone's antigen is unknown. No much larger clone is present one base from it, and per-base qualities are unavailable.

Libraries were built with the immunoSEQ multiplex PCR assay. In most patients, genomic DNA was isolated using the Qiagen DNeasy Blood and Tissue Kit and sent frozen to Adaptive Biotechnologies for TCR sequencing. For most patients, genomic DNA was subjected to high-throughput TCR-beta CDR3 sequencing by Adaptive Biotechnologies. The authors' pipeline ran thus. TCR sequencing data for around 19 patients were retrieved from Adaptive's ImmunoSEQ software; three other patients were processed with MiXCR and VDJtools. To correct CD4 versus CD8 sorting errors, any sequence found in both subsets at a frequency ratio below 5:1 was removed. CDR3 nucleotide sequences shared by donor and recipient were removed because the origin of these sequences could not be assigned. To be classed as alloreactive, a clone needed at least 2-fold expansion over unstimulated cells and a minimum CFSE-low frequency of 0.002% (template counts) or 0.001% (read counts). Clones detected in sequenced pre-transplant spleen, lymph node, or MLR CFSE-low populations of the donor or recipient were defined as mappable. Cumulative frequency of alloreactive clones was calculated as a percentage of all sequences weighted by copy number. The table comes from immuneACCESS by way of TCRdb, which keeps in-frame sequences with V and J called. Part of the clones is missing from these tables; in studies checked, under half for an unresolved V gene and the rest for unknown reasons. V and J calls and clone size come straight from that table; D and trimming were deduced from the DNA. Present in this sample are about 120,000 clones, just under 95% of which were seen just once. The ten largest clones capture 0.095% to 0.15% of the sample.

From its cysteine to its phenylalanine, the CDR3 spans 11 amino acids. Only the CDR3 part of the read is kept: 33 bases, read in frame from the first base. Taken from the germline V gene (reference sequence), the CDR1 and CDR2 loops are DFQATT and SNEGSKA. The V end gives up 7 bases and the J end 3 bases, leaving 2 bases in the junction not matched to a gene. The label giving this sample's time point can be read as: cells obtained before transplantation from donor or recipient. CD3+CD4+ and CD3+CD8+ populations were FACS-sorted from unstimulated pre-transplant donor and recipient cells taken from spleen or lymph nodes.

The sample was unstimulated CD4+ T cells sorted from spleen or lymph node cells, taken before intestinal transplant. The chain links TRBV20-1 with TRBJ2-7; 8 bases in the junction line up with TRBD2. This sequence originates from a human donor who received an intestinal transplant. The CDR3 corresponds to CSVGTSYEQYF. The sequenced DNA: TGCAGTGTAGGGACTAGCTACGAGCAGTACTTC.